These T cell receptor beta chains were read from a single sample in a study of blood T cell repertoires in COVID-19. Sequencing was performed with immunoSEQ multiplex PCR; in TCRdb, only in-frame clones are kept and a portion is missing. There are 170,000 or so clones in the sample; approximately 80% occur only once, and 5.5% to 8% lies in the top ten. The sample comprised peripheral blood. All receptors come from a woman in her 40s with COVID-19, enrolled during active disease. Both conserved end residues are part of each CDR3. D genes are given only for firm matches. Not every row has a clone size; where given, it reads once, few, many or a size class.

CDR3: CASSVGTGYYEQYF
DNA: TGTGCCAGCAGCGTCGGGACAGGATACTACGAGCAGTACTTC
size: .
V: TRBV11-3
J: TRBJ2-7
D: TRBD1

CDR3: CATSDQQGAGSPLHF
DNA: TGTGCCACCAGTGACCAACAGGGGGCTGGTTCACCCCTCCACTTT
size: .
V: TRBV24-1
J: TRBJ1-6
D: TRBD1

CDR3: CATKGGLESNQPQHF
DNA: TGTGCCACCAAGGGGGGGCTTGAGAGCAATCAGCCCCAGCATTTT
size: .
V: TRBV10-3
J: TRBJ1-5
D: .

CDR3: CAISARGRGETQYF
DNA: TGTGCCATCAGTGCCAGGGGGCGGGGGGAGACCCAGTACTTC
size: .
V: TRBV10-3
J: TRBJ2-5
D: .

CDR3: CATSGTSGRSTDTQYF
DNA: TGTGCCACCAGCGGGACTAGCGGGAGAAGCACAGATACGCAGTATTTT
size: .
V: TRBV15
J: TRBJ2-3
D: TRBD2

CDR3: CASSPGTGFSYNEQFF
DNA: TGTGCCAGCAGCCCCGGGACAGGGTTTTCCTACAATGAGCAGTTCTTC
size: .
V: TRBV28
J: TRBJ2-1
D: TRBD1

CDR3: CASSLGRQGLGTEAFF
DNA: TGTGCCAGCAGTTTAGGAAGGCAGGGGTTGGGCACTGAAGCTTTCTTT
size: few
V: TRBV27
J: TRBJ1-1
D: .

CDR3: CASSFSGEGWFF
DNA: TGTGCCAGCAGCTTTAGCGGAGAAGGATGGTTCTTC
size: .
V: TRBV7-8
J: TRBJ2-1
D: .

CDR3: CASSVGGGGYTF
DNA: TGTGCCAGCAGCGTAGGAGGCGGAGGCTACACCTTC
size: few
V: TRBV9
J: TRBJ1-2
D: .

CDR3: CASSLHDTDYEQYF
DNA: TGTGCCAGCTCACTCCACGACACGGACTACGAGCAGTACTTC
size: .
V: TRBV18
J: TRBJ2-7
D: .

CDR3: CASSLDRMNTEAFF
DNA: TGTGCCAGCAGCCTGGACAGGATGAACACTGAAGCTTTCTTT
size: few
V: TRBV6-5
J: TRBJ1-1
D: TRBD1

CDR3: CASSRGQGYGYTF
DNA: TGTGCCAGCAGCCGGGGACAGGGGTATGGCTACACCTTC
size: .
V: TRBV5-6
J: TRBJ1-2
D: TRBD1

CDR3: CASAQQRETQYF
DNA: TGTGCCAGTGCCCAGCAGCGGGAGACGCAGTATTTT
size: .
V: TRBV19
J: TRBJ2-3
D: TRBD2

CDR3: CASTLCYGTGARTEAFF
DNA: TGTGCCAGCACCCTATGCTACGGGACAGGGGCCAGGACTGAAGCTTTCTTT
size: .
V: TRBV21-1
J: TRBJ1-1
D: .

CDR3: CASSKQSVEQYF
DNA: TGTGCCAGCTCTAAACAATCTGTCGAGCAGTACTTC
size: .
V: TRBV18
J: TRBJ2-7
D: .

CDR3: CASSRGKAPYEQYF
DNA: TGCGCCAGCAGCCGAGGGAAAGCTCCCTACGAGCAGTACTTC
size: .
V: TRBV4-1
J: TRBJ2-7
D: .

CDR3: CASSIQDTEAFF
DNA: TGTGCCAGCAGCATTCAGGACACTGAAGCTTTCTTT
size: .
V: TRBV11-2
J: TRBJ1-1
D: .

CDR3: CASSQVNGGAKDTQYF
DNA: TGTGCCAGCAGCCAAGTAAACGGGGGGGCCAAAGATACGCAGTATTTT
size: .
V: TRBV4-2
J: TRBJ2-3
D: TRBD2

CDR3: CASRSHSGNTIYF
DNA: TGTGCCAGCAGAAGCCACTCTGGAAACACCATATATTTT
size: .
V: TRBV27
J: TRBJ1-3
D: .

CDR3: CASSEGGLVDTQYF
DNA: TGCGCCAGCAGTGAAGGCGGGCTGGTAGATACGCAGTATTTT
size: .
V: TRBV10-2
J: TRBJ2-3
D: .

CDR3: CASSSTGGVATNEKLFF
DNA: TGCGCCAGCAGCAGTACAGGGGGCGTTGCAACTAATGAAAAACTGTTTTTT
size: .
V: TRBV5-1
J: TRBJ1-4
D: TRBD1

CDR3: CASKRDRTGVTDTQYF
DNA: TGTGCCAGTAAAAGGGACAGGACAGGGGTCACAGATACGCAGTATTTT
size: .
V: TRBV19
J: TRBJ2-3
D: TRBD1

CDR3: CAISEGGESQETQYF
DNA: TGTGCCATCAGTGAAGGGGGGGAAAGCCAAGAGACCCAGTACTTC
size: .
V: TRBV10-3
J: TRBJ2-5
D: .

CDR3: CASSPGDRPYEQYF
DNA: TGTGCCAGCAGCCCAGGGGACCGTCCGTACGAGCAGTACTTC
size: .
V: TRBV27
J: TRBJ2-7
D: .

CDR3: CASSQAQGRPEAFF
DNA: TGCGCCAGCAGCCAAGCACAGGGAAGACCTGAAGCTTTCTTT
size: .
V: TRBV4-1
J: TRBJ1-1
D: .

CDR3: CASSLQGRGSRILEKLFF
DNA: TGTGCCAGCAGCTTACAGGGCAGGGGGTCCCGAATTTTAGAAAAACTGTTTTTT
size: .
V: TRBV7-7
J: TRBJ1-4
D: TRBD1

CDR3: CASSPTSVPGELFF
DNA: TGTGCCAGCAGTCCAACTAGTGTTCCCGGGGAGCTGTTTTTT
size: .
V: TRBV28
J: TRBJ2-2
D: .

CDR3: CASSHTYGYTF
DNA: TGTGCCAGCAGCCACACCTATGGCTACACCTTC
size: .
V: TRBV6-6
J: TRBJ1-2
D: .

CDR3: CASSLTSGGLGTEAFF
DNA: TGTGCCAGCAGCTTGACTTCAGGGGGCCTCGGTACTGAAGCTTTCTTT
size: .
V: TRBV5-6
J: TRBJ1-1
D: TRBD1

CDR3: CASSSVGGGGELFF
DNA: TGTGCCAGCAGTTCAGTAGGGGGCGGCGGGGAGCTGTTTTTT
size: .
V: TRBV6-6
J: TRBJ2-2
D: TRBD1

CDR3: CASSEQGAYGYTF
DNA: TGCGCCAGCAGTGAGCAGGGGGCCTATGGCTACACCTTC
size: .
V: TRBV10-1
J: TRBJ1-2
D: TRBD1

CDR3: CASSLRGGLGQETQYF
DNA: TGTGCCAGTAGTCTCCGGGGGGGTCTGGGCCAAGAGACCCAGTACTTC
size: once
V: TRBV19
J: TRBJ2-5
D: TRBD2

CDR3: CASTSGGTPSSYEQYF
DNA: TGTGCCAGCACCTCCGGTGGGACTCCAAGCTCCTACGAGCAGTACTTC
size: .
V: TRBV27
J: TRBJ2-7
D: .

CDR3: CASSFGITGLTGYTF
DNA: TGTGCCAGCAGCTTTGGCATTACAGGCCTAACTGGCTACACCTTC
size: .
V: TRBV5-4
J: TRBJ1-2
D: .

CDR3: CASRLSGGNTGELFF
DNA: TGTGCCAGCAGACTTAGCGGGGGGAACACCGGGGAGCTGTTTTTT
size: .
V: TRBV4-2
J: TRBJ2-2
D: TRBD2

CDR3: CASSLLAGGNTGELFF
DNA: TGCGCCAGCAGCTTGTTGGCGGGGGGGAACACCGGGGAGCTGTTTTTT
size: .
V: TRBV5-1
J: TRBJ2-2
D: TRBD2

CDR3: CASSKQGATDTQYF
DNA: TGTGCCAGCAGCAAACAGGGGGCCACAGATACGCAGTATTTT
size: .
V: TRBV7-8
J: TRBJ2-3
D: TRBD1

CDR3: CCIRGGSSYNEQFF
DNA: TGTTGCATCCGAGGGGGTAGCTCCTACAATGAGCAGTTCTTC
size: .
V: TRBV28
J: TRBJ2-1
D: .

CDR3: CASSQERGDTQYF
DNA: TGTGCCAGCAGCCAAGAGCGGGGAGATACGCAGTATTTT
size: .
V: TRBV4-2
J: TRBJ2-3
D: .

CDR3: CASSSLQRAYEQYF
DNA: TGTGCCAGCAGTTCTCTTCAGCGAGCCTACGAGCAGTACTTC
size: .
V: TRBV27
J: TRBJ2-7
D: .

CDR3: CASNKGLAHSYEQYF
DNA: TGTGCCAGCAATAAGGGACTAGCGCATTCCTACGAGCAGTACTTC
size: .
V: TRBV6-5
J: TRBJ2-7
D: TRBD2

CDR3: CASSLMVAGGEAFF
DNA: TGTGCCAGCAGCTTAATGGTCGCGGGGGGTGAAGCTTTCTTT
size: .
V: TRBV7-2
J: TRBJ1-1
D: .

CDR3: CASFGGGTYEQYF
DNA: TGTGCCAGCTTTGGCGGGGGGACCTACGAGCAGTACTTC
size: .
V: TRBV5-5
J: TRBJ2-7
D: TRBD2

CDR3: CASSQVGSLAQYF
DNA: TGTGCCAGCAGCCAAGTGGGGAGTCTGGCGCAGTATTTT
size: .
V: TRBV3-1/TRBV3-2
J: TRBJ2-3
D: .

CDR3: CASRLGSGISQETQYF
DNA: TGCGCCAGCAGGCTGGGGAGCGGGATTTCTCAAGAGACCCAGTACTTC
size: .
V: TRBV5-1
J: TRBJ2-5
D: TRBD2

CDR3: CASSEGQGVSPLHF
DNA: TGTGCCAGCAGCGAGGGACAGGGGGTATCACCCCTCCACTTT
size: .
V: TRBV9
J: TRBJ1-6
D: TRBD1

CDR3: CASSPISTGGKGANVLTF
DNA: TGTGCCAGCTCACCAATCTCGACAGGGGGTAAAGGGGCCAACGTCCTGACTTTC
size: .
V: TRBV18
J: TRBJ2-6
D: TRBD1

CDR3: CASSSNTDTQYF
DNA: TGTGCCAGCAGCTCTAACACAGATACGCAGTATTTT
size: .
V: TRBV7-8
J: TRBJ2-3
D: .

CDR3: CASRELGTDNEQFF
DNA: TGTGCCAGCAGAGAATTAGGGACAGACAATGAGCAGTTCTTC
size: .
V: TRBV2
J: TRBJ2-1
D: TRBD1

CDR3: CASTPGGAAYNEQFF
DNA: TGTGCCAGCACCCCCGGGGGGGCCGCCTACAATGAGCAGTTCTTC
size: .
V: TRBV2
J: TRBJ2-1
D: TRBD2

CDR3: CASSRGGYGYTF
DNA: TGTGCCAGTAGTCGGGGGGGGTATGGCTACACCTTC
size: .
V: TRBV19
J: TRBJ1-2
D: .

CDR3: CASSWTASNQPQHF
DNA: TGTGCCAGCAGCTGGACAGCCTCCAATCAGCCCCAGCATTTT
size: .
V: TRBV7-9
J: TRBJ1-5
D: .

CDR3: CATSDVRSTDTQYF
DNA: TGTGCCACCAGTGATGTGCGGAGCACAGATACGCAGTATTTT
size: .
V: TRBV24-1
J: TRBJ2-3
D: .

CDR3: CASSISSASGRSPYNEQFF
DNA: TGTGCCAGCAGTATCTCCAGCGCTAGCGGGCGTTCCCCTTACAATGAGCAGTTCTTC
size: .
V: TRBV27
J: TRBJ2-1
D: TRBD2